The following is a T cell receptor beta chain sequence with its context. Libraries were prepared by immunoSEQ multiplex PCR; TCRdb keeps only in-frame clonotypes and omits some of them. The table records about 180,000 clones, approximately 80% of them present only once. CDR3 length equals 15 residues. J was trimmed by 5 bases and V by 3 bases; bases with no gene match: 4. Germline values: CDR1 MNHEY, CDR2 SMNVEV (reference sequence). This sample stems from a study of blood T cell repertoires in COVID-19. The wider study: Both acute and convalescent COVID-19 samples were obtained from the United States, Italy and Spain.

The source material was peripheral blood. This TCR came from a woman in her 40s with COVID-19, enrolled during active disease. The V and J genes are TRBV27 and TRBJ1-6; 7 positions agree with TRBD1. The CDR3 loop reads CASSFGTANNSPLHF. The CDR3, as DNA: TGTGCCAGCAGTTTCGGGACAGCAAATAATTCACCCCTCCACTTT.